Following are 21 T cell receptor beta chains from one sample sequenced in a study of regulatory T cells in long-lasting Graves disease. As for time point: newly diagnosed GD, antithyroid drugs for less than 3 months. PBMC RNA was the source of the TCR library. Building the TCR beta libraries relied on iRepertoire HTBI primers, and CDR3 regions underwent Arm-PCR. TCRdb re-called the multiplex PCR reads with MiXCR, one entry per CDR3 protein. The profile covers 400,000 to 550,000 distinct CDR3 sequences, with 15% to 20% appearing a single time and around a quarter taken by the ten largest. This sample also belongs to another study, concerning T cells in Graves' hyperthyroidism and ophthalmopathy.

Sequenced here: peripheral blood mononuclear cells (PBMCs), sampled at new diagnosis, from a patient treated with antithyroid drugs. The receptor source for this set is a woman aged 18-30 years with Graves disease.

DNA for the CDR3: TGCGCCACCCTAGCGGGCGCCCAAGAGACCCAGTACTTC. Protein product: CATLAGAQETQYF. The chain uses TRBV10-2 and TRBJ2-5; TRBD2 matches 8 bases. The V and J ends lost 10 bases and 1 base, in that order; junction bases with no gene match: 5. The V gene's germline CDR1 is WSHSY and CDR2 SAAADI. The CDR3 is made up of 13 amino acids.

This clonotype was detected ten times or more. This sequence joins TRBV6-5 and TRBJ1-4, with D perhaps TRBD1 (6 bases). The V end lost 2 bases, the J end lost 8 bases, and 9 bases lay between the germline ends. Germline V gene data show CDR1 as MNHEY and CDR2 as SVGAGI. CDR3 length: 13 amino acids. Here the CDR3 DNA reads TGTGCCAGCAGTTACGGACAGCTAGAAAAACTGTTTTTT. It encodes CASSYGQLEKLFF.

The chain has TRBV9 and TRBJ2-1; 13 nucleotides align to TRBD2. The J segment lost 5 bases and the V segment lost 2 bases, leaving 7 bases of the junction unmatched. Germline-derived CDR1 and CDR2 are SGDLS and YYNGEE. This CDR3 comprises 17 residues. The CDR3 region has the DNA TGTGCCAGCAGCGTTAAGACGGGACTAGCGGGAAACAATGAGCAGTTCTTC. This translates into CASSVKTGLAGNNEQFF.

In the case of this clonotype: A junction end diverges from the germline sequence, so it may reflect a read error. The chain joins TRBV19 to TRBJ2-2, with D unclear. The germline V gene has CDR1 LNHDA and CDR2 SQIVND (reference sequence). The CDR3 runs 16 residues. CDR3 DNA sequence: TGTGCCAGTAGTACCGACTGGGCCCTGAACCCCGGGGAGCTGTTTTTT. Translating it yields CASSTDWALNPGELFF.

This clonotype was counted only a few times. V gene TRBV5-1 combines with J gene TRBJ1-1; possible D gene TRBD1, 6 bases. Between the trimmed V and J ends, which lost 1 base and 1 base, there was a span of 11 bases. CDR1 is SGHRS, CDR2 YFSETQ, per germline. The CDR3 extends over 15 amino acids. The CDR3 spells CASSLNGGSNTEAFF. In DNA form, the CDR3 reads TGCGCCAGCAGCTTGAATGGGGGCTCGAACACTGAAGCTTTCTTT.

Comments on this clonotype: A read error may explain this, as a much larger clone is one base away. The chain joins TRBV7-9 to TRBJ2-6, with D possibly being TRBD2 (5 bases). Germline values: CDR1 SEHNR, CDR2 FQNEAQ (reference sequence). This CDR3 is 17 amino acids long. Trimming left V 6 bases short and J 0 bases short, with 15 bases between. The CDR3 nucleotides are TGTGCCAGCAGAAGCCCGAGGGTCCTCTCTGGGGCCAACGTCCTGACTTTC. Encoded protein: CASRSPRVLSGANVLTF.

The sample holds many counts of this clonotype. The chain couples TRBV3-1 to TRBJ1-1; D not resolved. Germline V lookup: CDR1 LGHDT, CDR2 YNNKEL (reference sequence). Trimming took off 0 bases at V and 1 base at J, with 6 bases between the two ends. The CDR3 contains 14 residues. This CDR3 reads CASSQEGANTEAFF. CDR3 DNA sequence: TGTGCCAGCAGCCAAGAGGGTGCGAACACTGAAGCTTTCTTT. The entire variable domain, with the rest obtained from reference TRBV3-1 and TRBJ1-1, is as follows: DTAVSQTPKYLVTQMGNDKSIKCEQNLGHDTMYWYKQDSKKFLKIMFSYNNKELIINETVPNRFSPKSPDKAHLNLHINSLELGDSAVYFCASSQEGANTEAFFGQGTRLTVV.

For this clonotype: With a much larger clone just one base away, this may be a read error. This chain connects TRBV30 to TRBJ2-3; TRBD1 is a possible D gene (5 bases). The CDR3 length is 14 residues. Germline lookup yields CDR1 GTSNPN and CDR2 SVGIG (reference sequence). In DNA form, the CDR3 reads TGTGCCTGGAGTCAGGGAATGAGCACAGGTACGCAGTATTTT. Amino acids: CAWSQGMSTGTQYF.

The chain combines TRBV7-2 with TRBJ2-2; weak D call: TRBD2 (6 bases). CDR3 length: 17 amino acids. The V and J ends lost 5 bases and 4 bases respectively, with 20 bases between them. CDR1 is SGHTA and CDR2 is FQGNSA in the germline V gene. The CDR3 nucleotides are TGTGCCAGCAGCCTCGGACTACCAGTACTGAGCACCGGGGAGCTGTTTTTT. As protein: CASSLGLPVLSTGELFF.

A note on this clonotype: A much larger clone lies a single base off, so this may be a read error. The chain is built from TRBV7-9 and TRBJ2-1; maybe TRBD2 (5 bases). The CDR3 contains 19 residues. The V gene's germline CDR1 is SEHNR and CDR2 FQNEAQ (reference sequence). Trimming took 8 bases from V and 6 from J, leaving 32 bases between them. The CDR3 sequence is CASGDFTPAPGRAANEQFF. In DNA, the CDR3 is TGTGCCAGCGGTGATTTCACCCCTGCTCCGGGAAGGGCGGCCAATGAGCAGTTCTTC.

This clonotype was seen many times. This chain's CDR3 is CASSYPGTDTQYF. The CDR3 nucleotides are TGTGCCAGCAGTTACCCCGGGACAGATACGCAGTATTTT. The chain uses TRBV6-2 or TRBV6-3 and TRBJ2-3; no clear D. Germline CDR1 and CDR2: MNHEY and SVGEGT. This CDR3 contains 13 residues. The V gene lost 2 bases and the J gene lost 3 bases, with 6 bases spanning the gap.

This clonotype was seen ten or more times. J is TRBJ2-1 and V is TRBV7-9; 8 bases map to TRBD2. Germline-derived CDR1 and CDR2 are SEHNR and FQNEAQ (reference sequence). J gave up 0 bases and V 4 bases, and 11 bases lay outside the gene matches. The length of the CDR3 is 18 residues. CDR3 region: CASSSLVGGTSSYNEQFF. CDR3 nucleotides: TGTGCCAGCAGCTCACTAGTTGGGGGGACTAGCTCCTACAATGAGCAGTTCTTC.

Ten or more counts support this clonotype. The rearrangement uses TRBV7-2 and TRBJ1-1; D is unclear. The CDR3 spans 14 residues. The germline V and J ends were trimmed by 1 base and 7 bases, with 13 bases remaining between them. Germline values: CDR1 SGHTA, CDR2 FQGNSA. CDR3 in DNA: TGTGCCAGCAGCTTAGAGAGCACCGGCGGTGAAGCTTTCTTT. Its protein is CASSLESTGGEAFF.

Ten or more counts support this clonotype. The V and J genes are TRBV27 and TRBJ2-7; 8 nucleotides line up with TRBD2. There are 14 residues in the CDR3. The V gene's germline CDR1 is MNHEY and CDR2 SMNVEV (reference sequence). V dropped 5 bases and J dropped 4; count of bases not matched to a gene: 7. The CDR3, as DNA: TGTGCCAGCAGTACCAGGACTAGCCCGTACGAGCAGTACTTC. Amino acids: CASSTRTSPYEQYF.

J is TRBJ2-1 and V is TRBV2, with 12 bases fitting TRBD1. Trimming took 7 bases from V and 8 from J; bases not matched to a gene: 12. Germline assignment: CDR1 SNHLY and CDR2 FYNNEI. This CDR3 has 16 residues. CDR3 amino acids: CASKTSGTGGSDEQFF. The DNA for the CDR3 is TGTGCCAGCAAAACCTCCGGGACAGGGGGCTCCGATGAGCAGTTCTTC.

The chain employs TRBV7-2 and TRBJ2-1; tentative D call: TRBD2 (5 bases). V lost 4 bases, J lost 11 bases, and 12 bases lay in between. Looked up from germline, CDR1 is SGHTA and CDR2 is FQGNSA. The CDR3 is 12 amino acids. The CDR3 sequence is CASSSAGLQQFF. CDR3 sequence (DNA): TGTGCCAGCAGCTCGGCGGGCCTTCAGCAGTTCTTC.

To note about this clonotype: A much larger clone sits a single nucleotide away, making a read error possible. The J gene is TRBJ2-7, the V gene TRBV6-2 or TRBV6-3, with 10 bases matching TRBD2. Germline V lookup: CDR1 MNHEY, CDR2 SVGEGT. V lost 3 bases and J lost 4; bases outside the gene matches: 6. The CDR3 spans 15 residues. Here the CDR3 DNA reads TGTGCCAGCAGTTATGGCAGCGGGGGGGCTTACGAGCAGTACTTC. It yields the protein CASSYGSGGAYEQYF.

This clonotype was counted many times. The rearrangement joins TRBV6-2 or TRBV6-3 to TRBJ2-1; 10 bases line up with TRBD2. The CDR3 consists of 17 residues. Germline values: CDR1 MNHEY, CDR2 SVGEGT. The V segment lost 4 bases and the J segment 8 bases; nucleotides outside the gene matches: 14. The CDR3 protein is CASSFLFRLAGDHEQFF. CDR3 DNA: TGTGCCAGCAGTTTCCTATTTCGGCTAGCGGGAGACCATGAGCAGTTCTTC.

The chain uses TRBV7-3 and TRBJ2-2; D is unclear. CDR1 and CDR2 from the germline V gene are SGHTA and FQGTGA. V lost 4 bases, J lost 8 bases, and 8 bases lay in between. CDR3 length: 12 residues. The CDR3 sequence: CASSSIVGELFF. As DNA, the CDR3 is TGTGCCAGCAGCTCCATAGTTGGGGAGCTGTTTTTT.

The chain combines TRBV5-1 with TRBJ2-7; D unresolved. This CDR3 spans 15 amino acids. CDR1 and CDR2 from the germline V gene are SGHRS and YFSETQ. The germline V and J ends were trimmed by 1 base and 0 bases, with 11 bases remaining between them. CDR3 residues: CASSLTAESSYEQYF. CDR3 in DNA: TGCGCCAGCAGCTTGACAGCCGAGAGCTCCTACGAGCAGTACTTC.

This clonotype was seen ten or more times. The chain couples TRBV3-1 to TRBJ2-1; 13 bases map to TRBD2. The CDR3 is 16 amino acids. Germline values: CDR1 LGHDT, CDR2 YNNKEL (reference sequence). The J segment lost 5 bases and the V segment lost 2 bases, leaving 3 bases of the junction unmatched. CDR3 nucleotide sequence: TGTGCCAGCAGCCAACCCGGGACTAGCGGGAACAATGAGCAGTTCTTC. Translating gives CASSQPGTSGNNEQFF.